This T cell receptor (beta chain) was recovered during a study of T cell responses to AZD1222 COVID-19 vaccine. Measured with immunoSEQ multiplex PCR; TCRdb has only the in-frame clones, and not every one. This table holds some 120,000 clones, around 87% found once. Germline assignment: CDR1 SEHNR and CDR2 FQNEAQ (reference sequence). Trimming removed 6 bases at V and 0 bases at J, with 17 bases between. The CDR3 is 17 residues long. As for this clone: Its matching antigen is unknown.

Study-wide points: There were repertoire samples only from the period after the peak T cell response.

The sequenced sample was peripheral blood, obtained on day 0 of AZD1222 vaccination. The V and J genes are TRBV7-9 and TRBJ1-4; D is perhaps TRBD1 (5 bases). This receptor was taken from an adult in good health. The CDR3 region is CASSPFSTVATNEKLFF. DNA for the CDR3: TGTGCCAGCAGTCCTTTTTCGACAGTTGCAACTAATGAAAAACTGTTTTTT.